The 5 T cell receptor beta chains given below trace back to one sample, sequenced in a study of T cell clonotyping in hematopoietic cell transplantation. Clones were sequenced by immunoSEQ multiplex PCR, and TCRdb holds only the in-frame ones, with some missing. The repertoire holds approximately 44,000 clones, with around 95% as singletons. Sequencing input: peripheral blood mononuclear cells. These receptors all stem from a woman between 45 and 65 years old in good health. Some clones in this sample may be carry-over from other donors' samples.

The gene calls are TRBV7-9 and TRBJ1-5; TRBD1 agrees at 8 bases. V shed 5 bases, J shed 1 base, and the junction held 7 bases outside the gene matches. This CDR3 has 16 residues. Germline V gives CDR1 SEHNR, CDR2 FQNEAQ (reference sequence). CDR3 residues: CASSPQGARSNQPQHF. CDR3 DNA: TGTGCCAGCAGCCCTCAGGGGGCCAGGAGCAATCAGCCCCAGCATTTT.

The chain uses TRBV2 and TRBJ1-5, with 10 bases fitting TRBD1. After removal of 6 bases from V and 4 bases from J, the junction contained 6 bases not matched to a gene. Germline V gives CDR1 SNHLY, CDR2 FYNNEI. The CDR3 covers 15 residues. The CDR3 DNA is TGTGCCAGCAGGTACGGGACAGGGGAAAATCAGCCCCAGCATTTT. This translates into CASRYGTGENQPQHF.

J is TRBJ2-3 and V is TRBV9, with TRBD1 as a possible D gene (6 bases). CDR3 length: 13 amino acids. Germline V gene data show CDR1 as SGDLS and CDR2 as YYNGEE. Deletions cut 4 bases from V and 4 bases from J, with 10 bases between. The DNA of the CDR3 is TGTGCCAGCAGCCTTGGGGGCCCAGATACGCAGTATTTT. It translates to CASSLGGPDTQYF.

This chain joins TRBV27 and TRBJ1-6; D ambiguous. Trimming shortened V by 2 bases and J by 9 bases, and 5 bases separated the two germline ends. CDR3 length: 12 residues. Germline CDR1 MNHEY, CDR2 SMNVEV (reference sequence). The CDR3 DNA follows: TGTGCCAGCAGTTTACTTGGTTCACCCCTCCACTTT. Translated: CASSLLGSPLHF.

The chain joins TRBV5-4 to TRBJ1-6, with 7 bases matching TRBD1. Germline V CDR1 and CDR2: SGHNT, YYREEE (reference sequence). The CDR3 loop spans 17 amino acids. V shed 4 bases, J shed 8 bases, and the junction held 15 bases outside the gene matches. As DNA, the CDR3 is TGTGCCAGCAGCCAAAGCCCCGCGGGACAGAGGGATTCACCCCTCCACTTT. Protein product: CASSQSPAGQRDSPLHF. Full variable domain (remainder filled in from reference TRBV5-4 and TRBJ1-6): ETGVTQSPTHLIKTRGQQVTLRCSSQSGHNTVSWYQQALGQGPQFIFQYYREEENGRGNFPPRFSGLQFPNYSSELNVNALELDDSALYLCASSQSPAGQRDSPLHFGNGTRLTVT.